This T cell receptor beta chain was found in a study of cytomegalovirus exposure and HLA in healthy donors. Study context: The same platform was used for the 130 or so validation repertoires and the 650 to 800 first-cohort repertoires, a later analysis reported.

The germline CDR1 and CDR2 sequences are ENHRY and SYGVKD. The CDR3 sequence is 15 residues long. Between the trimmed V and J ends, which lost 8 bases and 8 bases, there was a span of 22 bases. Sequencing used immunoSEQ multiplex PCR; TCRdb keeps in-frame clones, though not all of them. The table has some 290,000 clones, over 75% seen once. Sequencing input: PBMCs. The chain employs TRBV10-3 and TRBJ2-1; possibly TRBD2 for D (6 bases). The sequence was obtained from a man aged 25 to 40 in good health and CMV-seronegative. CDR3 in DNA: TGTGCCATCGCGTCGGAGGGGTTAGGGACCGATGAGCAGTTCTTC. It is translated as CAIASEGLGTDEQFF.